Below are 2 T cell receptor beta chains sequenced from a single sample in a study of blood T cell repertoires in COVID-19. Clones were sequenced by immunoSEQ multiplex PCR, and TCRdb holds only the in-frame ones, with some missing. The sample contains 95,000 to 150,000 clones, 87% of which appear only once. Material: peripheral blood. Every receptor here comes from a woman in her fifties or sixties with acute or convalescent COVID-19.

The chain recombines TRBV7-6 with TRBJ1-1; possible D gene TRBD1, 6 bases. Germline CDR1 SGHVS, CDR2 FNYEAQ. Trimming took 5 bases from V and 6 from J, leaving 10 bases between them. The length of the CDR3 is 12 residues. CDR3 region: CASSQGGSEAFF. CDR3 bases: TGTGCCAGCAGCCAAGGGGGTTCTGAAGCTTTCTTT.

The rearrangement joins TRBV18 to TRBJ1-1; 9 bases fit TRBD1. The CDR3 is 13 amino acids. Germline CDR1 is KGHSH and CDR2 is LQKENI. Trimming cost V 11 bases and J 5 bases; bases outside gene matches: 9. CDR3: CACYRGQDTEAFF. The CDR3 DNA sequence: TGTGCCTGCTACAGGGGGCAGGATACTGAAGCTTTCTTT.